These T cell receptor beta chains were read from a single sample in a study of blood T cell repertoires in COVID-19. Here immunoSEQ multiplex PCR was the method, and the copy in TCRdb shows in-frame clones only, minus some. The table lists 150,000 or so clones, about 90% of them singletons. Sequences were obtained from PBMCs or T cells enriched from blood (not recorded which). These receptors were collected from a woman aged 50 to 60 who had recovered from COVID-19. The CDR3 runs from the conserved cysteine through the conserved F or W. Fields, in order: J gene, clone size, V gene, CDR3 protein. Some rows have no size entry. The others give once, few or many, or a class for an expanded clone.

TRBJ1-3 | once | TRBV10-2 | CASSDWQGGNTIYF
TRBJ2-3 | once | TRBV27 | CASRGLAGGWTDTQYF
TRBJ2-7 | NA | TRBV19 | CASSIRQGAVNEQYF
TRBJ2-1 | NA | TRBV15 | CATSRGLRETYNEQFF
TRBJ2-2 | NA | TRBV29-1 | CSVEGTSRTGELFF
TRBJ1-1 | few | TRBV7-6 | CASSLDGGTEAFF
TRBJ2-1 | NA | TRBV7-2 | CASSLVASGSTGNEQFF
TRBJ2-7 | NA | TRBV9 | CASSVGEGPTYEQYF
TRBJ2-5 | NA | TRBV4-1 | CASSQGAGETQYF
TRBJ2-4 | NA | TRBV15 | CASGGAKNIQYF
TRBJ2-3 | NA | TRBV28 | CASSSLLRTDTQYF
TRBJ1-4 | once | TRBV2 | CASSGSDRGRKAKDEKLFF
TRBJ2-1 | few | TRBV29-1 | CSADKALNGGQFF
TRBJ2-1 | NA | TRBV11-3 | CASSSLVDNEQFF
TRBJ2-7 | once | TRBV5-1 | CASSLAGQARGSSYEQYF
TRBJ2-1 | few | TRBV12-5 | CASGLGREASNEQFF
TRBJ2-3 | NA | TRBV6-4 | CASSAGQGLAQYF
TRBJ2-7 | NA | TRBV3-1/TRBV3-2 | CASSQDRGSYEQYF
TRBJ2-1 | few | TRBV27 | CASSLVRGANNEQFF
TRBJ1-3 | NA | TRBV29-1 | CSVGAGGLSGNTIYF
TRBJ1-1 | NA | TRBV5-1 | CASSLQGSTEAFF
TRBJ1-2 | NA | TRBV6-5 | CASRRGDGYGYTF
TRBJ1-5 | NA | TRBV7-9 | CASSITGMNQPQHF
TRBJ1-5 | NA | TRBV28 | CASSFSGYSNQPQHF
TRBJ2-2 | NA | TRBV7-3 | CASSPNGVGTSSSGELFF
TRBJ2-7 | NA | TRBV5-5 | CASSLEWDSRDYEQYF
TRBJ2-1 | NA | TRBV4-2 | CASSQGTSGRYNEQFF
TRBJ2-3 | NA | TRBV5-1 | CASSLGGDPNYTQYF
TRBJ1-2 | once | TRBV6-5 | CASNDRGRFYGYTF
TRBJ2-3 | NA | TRBV19 | CASSIEPYVGDTQYF
TRBJ2-2 | NA | TRBV15 | CATSREDTGELFF
TRBJ2-1 | once | TRBV14 | CASSQVTGVWNEQFF
TRBJ2-5 | once | TRBV2 | CASSDLESSVYQETQYF
TRBJ2-5 | NA | TRBV14 | CASSLWSGETQYF
TRBJ2-1 | NA | TRBV11-2 | CASSLDSLAGVVYNEQFF
TRBJ2-1 | NA | TRBV18 | CASSPPTTGGYNEQFF
TRBJ2-7 | NA | TRBV2 | CASSSGWAFDEQYF
TRBJ2-3 | NA | TRBV6-1 | CASSEPGLATNGDTQYF
TRBJ2-1 | NA | TRBV28 | CASSPGQIHEQFF
TRBJ2-7 | once | TRBV19 | CASSIVLAGVYEQYF
TRBJ2-5 | NA | TRBV7-3 | CASSLVAGNQETQYF
TRBJ2-7 | NA | TRBV2 | CASSESSPSYEQYF
TRBJ2-1 | once | TRBV11-2 | CASSLTGTSGVEQFF
TRBJ2-1 | NA | TRBV18 | CASTLATSSYNEQFF
TRBJ2-5 | NA | TRBV11-2 | CASSFPGGGRTETQYF
TRBJ1-2 | NA | TRBV28 | CASSSNDPLGLSYGYTF
TRBJ1-2 | NA | TRBV18 | CASSPQAGGDNYGYTF